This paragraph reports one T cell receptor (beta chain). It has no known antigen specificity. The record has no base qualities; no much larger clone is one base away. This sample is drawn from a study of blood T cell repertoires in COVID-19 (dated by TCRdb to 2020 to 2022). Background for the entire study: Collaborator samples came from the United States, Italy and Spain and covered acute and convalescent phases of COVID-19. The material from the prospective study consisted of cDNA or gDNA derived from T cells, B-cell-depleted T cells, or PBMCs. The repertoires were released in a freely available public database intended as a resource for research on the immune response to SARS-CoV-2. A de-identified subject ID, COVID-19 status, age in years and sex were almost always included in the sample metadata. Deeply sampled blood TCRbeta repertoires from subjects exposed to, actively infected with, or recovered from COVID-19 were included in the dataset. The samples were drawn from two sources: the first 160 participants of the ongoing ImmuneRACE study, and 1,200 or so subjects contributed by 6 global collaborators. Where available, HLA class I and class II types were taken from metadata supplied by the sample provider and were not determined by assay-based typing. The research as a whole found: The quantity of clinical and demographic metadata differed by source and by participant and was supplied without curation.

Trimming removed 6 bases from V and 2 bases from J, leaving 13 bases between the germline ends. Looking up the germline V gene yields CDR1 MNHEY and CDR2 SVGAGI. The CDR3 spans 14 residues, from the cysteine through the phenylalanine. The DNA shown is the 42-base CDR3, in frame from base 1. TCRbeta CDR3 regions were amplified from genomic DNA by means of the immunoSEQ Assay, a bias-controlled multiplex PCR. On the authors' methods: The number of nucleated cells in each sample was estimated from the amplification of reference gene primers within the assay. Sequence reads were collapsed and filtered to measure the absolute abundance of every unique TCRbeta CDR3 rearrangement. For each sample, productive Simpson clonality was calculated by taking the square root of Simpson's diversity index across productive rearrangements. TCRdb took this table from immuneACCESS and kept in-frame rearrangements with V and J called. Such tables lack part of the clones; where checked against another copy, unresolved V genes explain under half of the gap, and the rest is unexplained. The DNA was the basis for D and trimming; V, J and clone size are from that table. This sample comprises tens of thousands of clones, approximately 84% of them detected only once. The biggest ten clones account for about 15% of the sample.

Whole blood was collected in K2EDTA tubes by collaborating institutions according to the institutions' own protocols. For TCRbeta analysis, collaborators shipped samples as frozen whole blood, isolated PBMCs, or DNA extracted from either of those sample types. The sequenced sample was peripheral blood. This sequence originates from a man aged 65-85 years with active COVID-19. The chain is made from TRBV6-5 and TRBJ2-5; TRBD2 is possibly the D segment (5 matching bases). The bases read TGTGCCAGCAGCTCCAGACCGGGACAAGAGACCCAGTACTTC. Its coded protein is CASSSRPGQETQYF.